Given below is one T cell receptor (beta chain) in context. Its antigen is currently unknown. All CD8+ T cell subsets were sorted in triplicate at fewer than 350,000 cells each. Naive CD8+ T lymphocytes were specified as CD45RO-CCR7+CD27+CD95-. Researchers prepared the TRB cDNA libraries using 5' RACE with UMI labels. TCRdb reprocessed the 5' RACE reads and keeps a single row for each CDR3 protein, giving no DNA. Its listing shows some 150,000 distinct CDR3 sequences. This sample is part of a study of CXCR3-negative and CXCR3-positive naive CD8 T cells. Whole-study results and caveats: Sequencing showed both naive subsets with comparably high diversity, and memory CD8+ cells much lower. CXCR3-negative and CXCR3-positive naive cells shared comparable TRBV-TRBJ usage, but memory cells did not. CXCR3-positive naive cells carried more hydrophobic TRB CDR3s than CXCR3-negative ones.

The length of the CDR3 is 14 residues. CDR1 is DFQATT, CDR2 SNEGSKA, per germline (reference sequence). The source of this sequence is a human donor in good health. Some clones in this sample may be carry-over from other donors' samples. J is TRBJ1-1 and V is TRBV20-1. The sample taken for sequencing was naive CXCR3+ CD8+ T cells from blood. The sample's subset: CD45RO-CCR7+CD27+CD95- naive CD8+ T cells expressing CXCR3 (TNR3+). CDR3 region: CSARSNKMNTEAFF.